This TCR beta chain was identified in a study of PD-1 blockade in classical Hodgkin lymphoma. Each patient's relapse followed autologous stem cell transplantation, and brentuximab vedotin exposure varied. Study-wide results and limits: Repertoire differences have undefined causes, possibly disease activity or prior therapy. Researchers reported that CD4+ TCR diversity, though not CD8+, rose significantly by C4D1. Healthy donors were reported to have higher baseline TCR diversity than newly diagnosed patients.

Comment on this clone: Its specificity is unknown. Other nucleotide sequences from this sample produce the same CDR3.

Only in-frame clones appear in the TCRdb table, and some are missing; sequencing was by immunoSEQ multiplex PCR. The table lists more than 60,000 clones, about 92% of them singletons. This specimen was peripheral blood mononuclear cells (PBMCs), taken at baseline. The clonotype was recovered from a human donor with classical Hodgkin lymphoma.

Written as DNA, the CDR3 is TGTGCCAGTAGTATCCAGGGCACCAGCAATCAGCCCCAGCATTTT. It encodes CASSIQGTSNQPQHF. The chain joins TRBV19 to TRBJ1-5, with D perhaps matching TRBD1 (5 bases). Looked up from germline, CDR1 is LNHDA and CDR2 is SQIVND (reference sequence). The CDR3 extends over 15 amino acids. Trimming shortened V by 3 bases and J by 1 base, and 10 bases separated the two germline ends.